A selection of T cell receptor beta chains follows, all from one sample in a study of T-cell memory formation after mild COVID-19. A single record per CDR3 protein comes from TCRdb applying MiXCR to the 5' RACE reads. The table has fewer than 650,000 distinct CDR3 sequences, roughly a sixth seen once. Source material: PBMCs or a T cell subset sorted from them (not recorded which). These TCRs come from an adult woman who had mild COVID-19 (a few samples of this study predate the infection). Cell type and time point are not known. The CDR3 runs from the conserved cysteine through the conserved F or W. The order of the fields is clone size, V gene, J gene, D gene, CDR3 DNA, CDR3 protein. A D gene is named only where the DNA matches it firmly. Clone sizes are given selectively: once, few, many, or a class where the clone is expanded.

clone_size: -; v_call: TRBV18; j_call: TRBJ1-2; d_call: -; cdr3_nt: TGTGCCAGCTCACCAAATCCCTCCTACAGGGAGGGCTATGGCTACACCTTC; cdr3_aa: CASSPNPSYREGYGYTF
clone_size: few; v_call: TRBV24-1; j_call: TRBJ1-1; d_call: -; cdr3_nt: TGTGCCACCAGTGATAGCGGTGAAGCTTTCTTT; cdr3_aa: CATSDSGEAFF
clone_size: few; v_call: TRBV7-8; j_call: TRBJ2-1; d_call: -; cdr3_nt: TGTGCCAGCAGCTTCCTGGTAGGGACTTCGGGTGAGCAGTTCTTC; cdr3_aa: CASSFLVGTSGEQFF
clone_size: -; v_call: TRBV12-3/TRBV12-4; j_call: TRBJ2-2; d_call: -; cdr3_nt: TGTGCCAGCAGTTTAAACCAGGGAGTCGGGGAGCTGTTTTTT; cdr3_aa: CASSLNQGVGELFF
clone_size: few; v_call: TRBV30; j_call: TRBJ2-3; d_call: -; cdr3_nt: TGTGCCTGGAGCGGGACACCAGATACGCAGTATTTT; cdr3_aa: CAWSGTPDTQYF
clone_size: -; v_call: TRBV7-9; j_call: TRBJ1-2; d_call: TRBD1; cdr3_nt: TGTGCCAGCAGCACGACCGACAGGGACCCCTATGGCTACACCTTC; cdr3_aa: CASSTTDRDPYGYTF
clone_size: -; v_call: TRBV4-1; j_call: TRBJ2-1; d_call: TRBD1; cdr3_nt: TGCGCCAGCAGCTCACCCGGGACAGGTGGATGGAATGAGCAGTTCTTC; cdr3_aa: CASSSPGTGGWNEQFF
clone_size: -; v_call: TRBV9; j_call: TRBJ1-2; d_call: -; cdr3_nt: TGTGCCAGCAGCGGGTGGAGGGGACGACCCAACTATGGCTGCACCTTC; cdr3_aa: CASSGWRGRPNYGCTF
clone_size: few; v_call: TRBV24-1; j_call: TRBJ2-7; d_call: -; cdr3_nt: TGTGCCACCAGTGCCCCTGGAGGGAGCTCCTACGAGCAGTACTTC; cdr3_aa: CATSAPGGSSYEQYF
clone_size: -; v_call: TRBV30; j_call: TRBJ2-2; d_call: -; cdr3_nt: TGTGCCTGGAGTGTACTGCAGGGATCCACCGGGGAGCTGTTTTTT; cdr3_aa: CAWSVLQGSTGELFF
clone_size: -; v_call: TRBV9; j_call: TRBJ1-4; d_call: TRBD1; cdr3_nt: TGTGCCAGCAGCGTAGCAGGGGGCCTTGGGAATGAAAAACTGTTTTTT; cdr3_aa: CASSVAGGLGNEKLFF
clone_size: few; v_call: TRBV5-1; j_call: TRBJ2-1; d_call: -; cdr3_nt: TGCGCCAGCAGCTTCATAGGAGACAGCTTCAATGAGCAGTTCTTC; cdr3_aa: CASSFIGDSFNEQFF
clone_size: -; v_call: TRBV6-5; j_call: TRBJ2-5; d_call: TRBD2; cdr3_nt: TGTGCCAGCAGCCGACTAGCCGGTGAGACCCAGTACTTC; cdr3_aa: CASSRLAGETQYF
clone_size: once; v_call: TRBV19; j_call: TRBJ1-1; d_call: -; cdr3_nt: TGTGCCAGTAGTCCTAATCCCACAGGGTTGAACACTGAAGCTTTCTTT; cdr3_aa: CASSPNPTGLNTEAFF
clone_size: few; v_call: TRBV2; j_call: TRBJ2-7; d_call: -; cdr3_nt: TGTGCCAGCAGTGAATTTTATCCCGCGGAGGGCCCCTACGAGCAGTACTTC; cdr3_aa: CASSEFYPAEGPYEQYF
clone_size: -; v_call: TRBV6-4; j_call: TRBJ2-7; d_call: -; cdr3_nt: TGTGCCAGCAGTGACTCAGGGGGCGAGCAGTACTTC; cdr3_aa: CASSDSGGEQYF
clone_size: few; v_call: TRBV5-1; j_call: TRBJ2-3; d_call: -; cdr3_nt: TGCGCCAGCAGCTTTGATCCTTTAGGGGCAGATACGCAGTATTTT; cdr3_aa: CASSFDPLGADTQYF
clone_size: -; v_call: TRBV5-1; j_call: TRBJ2-7; d_call: TRBD2; cdr3_nt: TGCGCCAGCAGCATAGGGACTAGCGGACTCTCCTACGAGCAGTACTTC; cdr3_aa: CASSIGTSGLSYEQYF
clone_size: -; v_call: TRBV4-1; j_call: TRBJ2-1; d_call: -; cdr3_nt: TGCGCCAGCAGCCAAGTTGGAGGTGAGCAGTTCTTC; cdr3_aa: CASSQVGGEQFF
clone_size: many; v_call: TRBV12-3/TRBV12-4; j_call: TRBJ2-7; d_call: -; cdr3_nt: TGTGCCAGCAGTTTAGGGGGGGATACCTACGAGCAGTACTTC; cdr3_aa: CASSLGGDTYEQYF
clone_size: many; v_call: TRBV7-2; j_call: TRBJ2-5; d_call: -; cdr3_nt: TGTGCCAGCAGCTTAGCGGGGAGAGGGGAGACCCAGTACTTC; cdr3_aa: CASSLAGRGETQYF
clone_size: many; v_call: TRBV4-2; j_call: TRBJ2-5; d_call: -; cdr3_nt: TGTGCCAGCAGCCCCTTGAAACCGGGACCAGAGGGAGAGACCCAGTACTTC; cdr3_aa: CASSPLKPGPEGETQYF
clone_size: few; v_call: TRBV7-3; j_call: TRBJ2-3; d_call: -; cdr3_nt: TGTGCCAGCAGCTTTCAGGGTCCAGGTTATACGCAGTATTTT; cdr3_aa: CASSFQGPGYTQYF
clone_size: many; v_call: TRBV4-1; j_call: TRBJ2-4; d_call: -; cdr3_nt: TGCGCCAGCAGCCAAGACCTTTCTCCGGGGGACATTCAGTACTTC; cdr3_aa: CASSQDLSPGDIQYF
clone_size: -; v_call: TRBV29-1; j_call: TRBJ1-4; d_call: -; cdr3_nt: TGCAGCGTTGCCGACGGCCGACTGACGGAAAAACTGTTTTTT; cdr3_aa: CSVADGRLTEKLFF
clone_size: many; v_call: TRBV7-9; j_call: TRBJ2-5; d_call: -; cdr3_nt: TGTGCCAGCAGCGCTAGGAGGTCCGCAGAGACCCAGTACTTC; cdr3_aa: CASSARRSAETQYF
clone_size: -; v_call: TRBV3-1; j_call: TRBJ1-3; d_call: -; cdr3_nt: TGTGCCAGCAATACCGGTCGGAGGTCTGGAAACACCATATATTTT; cdr3_aa: CASNTGRRSGNTIYF
clone_size: many; v_call: TRBV7-9; j_call: TRBJ2-7; d_call: TRBD2; cdr3_nt: TGTGCCAGCAGCTTAGTCGGGGGGAAGTTTGCCGAGCAGTACTTC; cdr3_aa: CASSLVGGKFAEQYF
clone_size: few; v_call: TRBV15; j_call: TRBJ2-3; d_call: TRBD1; cdr3_nt: TGTGCCACCAGCACCCGGACAGGGGGGACAGATACGCAGTATTTT; cdr3_aa: CATSTRTGGTDTQYF
clone_size: -; v_call: TRBV5-6; j_call: TRBJ2-5; d_call: -; cdr3_nt: TGTGCCAGCAGCTTGGGTACGGGGTCGGGGGAGACCCAGTACTTC; cdr3_aa: CASSLGTGSGETQYF
clone_size: many; v_call: TRBV5-6; j_call: TRBJ1-5; d_call: -; cdr3_nt: TGTGCCAGCAGCTTGGTGGGGGCCTCGAATCAGCCCCAGCATTTT; cdr3_aa: CASSLVGASNQPQHF
clone_size: -; v_call: TRBV7-8; j_call: TRBJ2-1; d_call: TRBD2; cdr3_nt: TGTGCCAGCAGCTTAGGTACTAGCGGGAGGTACAATGAGCAGTTCTTC; cdr3_aa: CASSLGTSGRYNEQFF
clone_size: -; v_call: TRBV12-3/TRBV12-4; j_call: TRBJ2-7; d_call: TRBD2; cdr3_nt: TGTGCCAGCAGAAAAACTAGCGGGGGCTTTACCTCATTCTACGAGCAGTACTTC; cdr3_aa: CASRKTSGGFTSFYEQYF
clone_size: few; v_call: TRBV5-5; j_call: TRBJ1-2; d_call: TRBD1; cdr3_nt: TGTGCCAGCAGCTTGGTGCCGGGACAGAACTATGGCTACACCTTC; cdr3_aa: CASSLVPGQNYGYTF
clone_size: -; v_call: TRBV12-5; j_call: TRBJ1-2; d_call: -; cdr3_nt: TGTGCTAGTGGTTTGCTCCCGAGGACCCGGCGAGCTAACTATGGCTACACCTTC; cdr3_aa: CASGLLPRTRRANYGYTF
clone_size: few; v_call: TRBV7-9; j_call: TRBJ2-7; d_call: -; cdr3_nt: TGTGCCAGCAGCCCGGGACCCCAATCCCGACCGAACTACGAGCAGTACTTC; cdr3_aa: CASSPGPQSRPNYEQYF
clone_size: few; v_call: TRBV29-1; j_call: TRBJ2-1; d_call: TRBD2; cdr3_nt: TGCAGCGTCCCCCGGGGGGTGGCCTACAATGAGCAGTTCTTC; cdr3_aa: CSVPRGVAYNEQFF
clone_size: few; v_call: TRBV18; j_call: TRBJ2-3; d_call: -; cdr3_nt: TGTGCCAGCTCACCACCCAGCCAAGATACGCAGTATTTT; cdr3_aa: CASSPPSQDTQYF
clone_size: many; v_call: TRBV3-1; j_call: TRBJ2-3; d_call: -; cdr3_nt: TGTGCCAGCAGCCCTTTCCTAGCGAGGCGGGATACGCAGTATTTT; cdr3_aa: CASSPFLARRDTQYF
clone_size: many; v_call: TRBV7-9; j_call: TRBJ1-1; d_call: TRBD1; cdr3_nt: TGTGCCAGCAGCTTAAAGGGGACAGGGAACACTGAAGCTTTCTTT; cdr3_aa: CASSLKGTGNTEAFF
clone_size: few; v_call: TRBV13; j_call: TRBJ1-2; d_call: -; cdr3_nt: TGTGCCAGCAGCTTAGGTGACGGGGCCCGGGTCCGTGGCTACACCTTC; cdr3_aa: CASSLGDGARVRGYTF
clone_size: few; v_call: TRBV13; j_call: TRBJ1-1; d_call: TRBD1; cdr3_nt: TGTGCCAGCAGCTTTAACAGGGGAATGAACACTGAAGCTTTCTTT; cdr3_aa: CASSFNRGMNTEAFF
clone_size: many; v_call: TRBV7-3; j_call: TRBJ2-2; d_call: -; cdr3_nt: TGTGCCAGCAGCTTGGATAGCGGCGGTCCGGGGGAGCTGTTTTTT; cdr3_aa: CASSLDSGGPGELFF
clone_size: few; v_call: TRBV19; j_call: TRBJ1-5; d_call: -; cdr3_nt: TGTGCCAGTAGTTTTCTTCAAGGAGTCAATCAGCCCCAGCATTTT; cdr3_aa: CASSFLQGVNQPQHF
clone_size: -; v_call: TRBV5-1; j_call: TRBJ2-1; d_call: -; cdr3_nt: TGCGCCAGCAGCTTGGCCGGGGATACTGAGCAGTTCTTC; cdr3_aa: CASSLAGDTEQFF
clone_size: -; v_call: TRBV24-1; j_call: TRBJ2-2; d_call: -; cdr3_nt: TGTGCCACCAGTATGCGGGAGAACACCGGGGAGCTGTTTTTT; cdr3_aa: CATSMRENTGELFF